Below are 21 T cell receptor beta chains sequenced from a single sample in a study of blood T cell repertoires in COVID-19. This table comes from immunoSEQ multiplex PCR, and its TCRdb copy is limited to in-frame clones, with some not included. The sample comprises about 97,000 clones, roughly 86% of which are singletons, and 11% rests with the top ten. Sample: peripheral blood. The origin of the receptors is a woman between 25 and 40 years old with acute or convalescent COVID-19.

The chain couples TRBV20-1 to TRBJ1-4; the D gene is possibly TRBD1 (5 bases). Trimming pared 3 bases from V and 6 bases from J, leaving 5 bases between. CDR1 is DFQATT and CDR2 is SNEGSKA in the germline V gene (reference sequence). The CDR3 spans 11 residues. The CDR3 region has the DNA TGCAGTGCTAGGACAGATGAAAAACTGTTTTTT. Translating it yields CSARTDEKLFF.

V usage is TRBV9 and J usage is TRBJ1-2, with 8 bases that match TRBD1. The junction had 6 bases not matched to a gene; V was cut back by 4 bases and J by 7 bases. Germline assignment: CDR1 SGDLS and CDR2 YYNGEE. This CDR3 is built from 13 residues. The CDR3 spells CASSSQGVGGYTF. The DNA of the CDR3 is TGTGCCAGCAGCTCACAGGGGGTCGGTGGCTACACCTTC.

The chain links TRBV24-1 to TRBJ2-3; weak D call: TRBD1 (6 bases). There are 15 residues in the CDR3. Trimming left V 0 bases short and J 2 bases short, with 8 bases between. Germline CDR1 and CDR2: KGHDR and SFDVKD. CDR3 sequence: CATSDLGDTTDTQYF. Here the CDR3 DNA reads TGTGCCACCAGTGATTTGGGGGACACCACAGATACGCAGTATTTT.

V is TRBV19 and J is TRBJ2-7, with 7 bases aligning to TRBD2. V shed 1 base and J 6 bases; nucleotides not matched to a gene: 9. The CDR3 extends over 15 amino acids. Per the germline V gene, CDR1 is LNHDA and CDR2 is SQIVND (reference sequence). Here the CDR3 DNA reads TGTGCCAGTAGTATAGGGGGGGGGTTTTCGTCCGAGCAGTACTTC. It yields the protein CASSIGGGFSSEQYF.

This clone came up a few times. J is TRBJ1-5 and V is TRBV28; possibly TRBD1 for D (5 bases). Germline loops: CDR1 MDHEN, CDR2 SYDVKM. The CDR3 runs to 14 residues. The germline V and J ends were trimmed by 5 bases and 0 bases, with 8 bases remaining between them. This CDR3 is CASSRQTSNQPQHF. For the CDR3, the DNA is TGTGCCAGCAGTCGACAGACTAGCAATCAGCCCCAGCATTTT.

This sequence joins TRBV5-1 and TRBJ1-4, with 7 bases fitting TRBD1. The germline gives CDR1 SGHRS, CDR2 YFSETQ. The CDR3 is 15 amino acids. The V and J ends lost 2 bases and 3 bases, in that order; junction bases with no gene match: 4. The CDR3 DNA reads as TGCGCCAGCAGCTTCGGACAGGCCCCTAATGAAAAACTGTTTTTT. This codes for CASSFGQAPNEKLFF. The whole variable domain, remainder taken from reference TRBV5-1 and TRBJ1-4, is KAGVTQTPRYLIKTRGQQVTLSCSPISGHRSVSWYQQTPGQGLQFLFEYFSETQRNKGNFPGRFSGRQFSNSRSEMNVSTLELGDSALYLCASSFGQAPNEKLFFGSGTQLSVL.

The CDR3 DNA reads TGTGCCAGCAGTTACTCGAATGACAGGAAGAACACTGAAGCTTTCTTT. Residues: CASSYSNDRKNTEAFF. This chain connects TRBV6-5 to TRBJ1-1; a weak D match, TRBD1 (6 bases). CDR3 length: 16 amino acids. Trimming took off 0 bases at V and 1 base at J, with 12 bases between the two ends. Germline CDR1 and CDR2: MNHEY and SVGAGI.

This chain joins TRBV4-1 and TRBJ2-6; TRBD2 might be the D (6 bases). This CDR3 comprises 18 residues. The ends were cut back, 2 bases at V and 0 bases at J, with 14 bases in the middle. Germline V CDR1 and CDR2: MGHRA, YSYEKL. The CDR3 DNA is TGCGCCAGCAGCCAATTTTGGGACGGGAGCTCTGGGGCCAACGTCCTGACTTTC. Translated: CASSQFWDGSSGANVLTF.

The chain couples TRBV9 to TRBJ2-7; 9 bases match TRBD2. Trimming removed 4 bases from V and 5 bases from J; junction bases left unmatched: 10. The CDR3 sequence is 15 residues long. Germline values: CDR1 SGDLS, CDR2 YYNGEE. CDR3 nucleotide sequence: TGTGCCAGCAGCCTTCCCTCGGAGCGGGGGGACGAGCAGTACTTC. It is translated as CASSLPSERGDEQYF.

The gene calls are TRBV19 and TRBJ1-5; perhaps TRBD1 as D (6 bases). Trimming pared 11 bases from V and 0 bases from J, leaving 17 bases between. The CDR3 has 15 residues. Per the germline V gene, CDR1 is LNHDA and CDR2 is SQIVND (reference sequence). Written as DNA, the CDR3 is TGTGCCTCCCATGCGGGGGGCTATAGCAATCAGCCCCAGCATTTT. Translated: CASHAGGYSNQPQHF.

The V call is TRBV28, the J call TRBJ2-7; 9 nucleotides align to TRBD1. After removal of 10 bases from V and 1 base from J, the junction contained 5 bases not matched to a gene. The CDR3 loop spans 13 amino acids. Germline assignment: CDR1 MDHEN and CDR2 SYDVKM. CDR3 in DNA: TGTGCCACCTGGACAGGGGAATCCTACGAGCAGTACTTC. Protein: CATWTGESYEQYF.

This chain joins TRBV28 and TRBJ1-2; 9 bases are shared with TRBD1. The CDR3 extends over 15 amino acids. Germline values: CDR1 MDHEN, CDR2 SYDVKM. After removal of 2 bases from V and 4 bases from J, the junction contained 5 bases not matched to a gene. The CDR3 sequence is CASSLPGQGSYGYTF. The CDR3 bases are TGTGCCAGCAGTTTACCGGGACAGGGAAGCTATGGCTACACCTTC.

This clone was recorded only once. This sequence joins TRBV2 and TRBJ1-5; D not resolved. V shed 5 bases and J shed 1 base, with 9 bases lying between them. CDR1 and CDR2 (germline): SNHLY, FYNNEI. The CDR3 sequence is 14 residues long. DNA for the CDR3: TGTGCCAGCAGTTTCTCCCAGAGCAATCAGCCCCAGCATTTT. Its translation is CASSFSQSNQPQHF.

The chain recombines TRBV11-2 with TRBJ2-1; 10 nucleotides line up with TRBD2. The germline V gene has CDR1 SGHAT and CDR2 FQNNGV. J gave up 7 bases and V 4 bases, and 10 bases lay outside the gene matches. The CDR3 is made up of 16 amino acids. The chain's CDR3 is CASSSTAGGFWNEQFF. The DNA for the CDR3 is TGTGCCAGCAGCTCTACAGCGGGGGGGTTTTGGAATGAGCAGTTCTTC.

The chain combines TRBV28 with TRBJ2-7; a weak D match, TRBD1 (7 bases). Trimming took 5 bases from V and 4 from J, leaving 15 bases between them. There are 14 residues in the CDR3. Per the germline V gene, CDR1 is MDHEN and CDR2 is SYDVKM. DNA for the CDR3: TGTGCCAGCAGTACAGGGGCGGGGTGGTACGAGCAGTACTTC. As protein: CASSTGAGWYEQYF.

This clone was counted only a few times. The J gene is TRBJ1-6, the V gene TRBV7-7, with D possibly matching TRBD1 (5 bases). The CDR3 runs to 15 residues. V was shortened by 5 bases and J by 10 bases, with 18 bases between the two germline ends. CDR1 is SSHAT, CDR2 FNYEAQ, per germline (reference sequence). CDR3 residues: CASSPRQGGKSPLHF. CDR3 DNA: TGTGCCAGCAGCCCACGTCAGGGAGGTAAATCACCCCTCCACTTT.

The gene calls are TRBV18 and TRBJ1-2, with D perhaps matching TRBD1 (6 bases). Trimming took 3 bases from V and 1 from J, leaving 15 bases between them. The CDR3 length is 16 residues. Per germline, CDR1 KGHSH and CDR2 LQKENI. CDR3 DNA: TGTGCCAGCTCACCTTACGCGGGGGCCTTTAACTATGGCTACACCTTC. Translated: CASSPYAGAFNYGYTF.

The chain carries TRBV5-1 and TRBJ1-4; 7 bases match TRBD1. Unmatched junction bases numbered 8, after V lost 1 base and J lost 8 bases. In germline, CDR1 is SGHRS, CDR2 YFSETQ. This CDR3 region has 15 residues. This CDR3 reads CASSLMGQTEEKLFF. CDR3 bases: TGCGCCAGCAGCTTGATGGGACAGACCGAGGAAAAACTGTTTTTT.

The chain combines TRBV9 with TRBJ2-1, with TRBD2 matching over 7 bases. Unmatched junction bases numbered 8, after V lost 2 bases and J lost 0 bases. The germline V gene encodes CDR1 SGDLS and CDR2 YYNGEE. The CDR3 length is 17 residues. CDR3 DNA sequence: TGTGCCAGCAGCGTCCGGCCGGGGGGTGGCTCCTACAATGAGCAGTTCTTC. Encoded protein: CASSVRPGGGSYNEQFF.

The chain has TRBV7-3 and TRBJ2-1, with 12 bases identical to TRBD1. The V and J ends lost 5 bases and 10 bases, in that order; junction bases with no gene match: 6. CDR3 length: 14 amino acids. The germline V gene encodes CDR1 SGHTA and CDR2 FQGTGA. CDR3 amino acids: CASSAGTGGMEQFF. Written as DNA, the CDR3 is TGTGCCAGCAGCGCGGGGACAGGGGGCATGGAGCAGTTCTTC.

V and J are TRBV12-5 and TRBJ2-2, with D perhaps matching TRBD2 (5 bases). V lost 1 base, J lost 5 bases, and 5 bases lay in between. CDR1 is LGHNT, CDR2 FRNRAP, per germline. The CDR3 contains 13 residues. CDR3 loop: CASGLAGTGELFF. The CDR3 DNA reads TGTGCTAGTGGTTTGGCGGGGACCGGGGAGCTGTTTTTT.